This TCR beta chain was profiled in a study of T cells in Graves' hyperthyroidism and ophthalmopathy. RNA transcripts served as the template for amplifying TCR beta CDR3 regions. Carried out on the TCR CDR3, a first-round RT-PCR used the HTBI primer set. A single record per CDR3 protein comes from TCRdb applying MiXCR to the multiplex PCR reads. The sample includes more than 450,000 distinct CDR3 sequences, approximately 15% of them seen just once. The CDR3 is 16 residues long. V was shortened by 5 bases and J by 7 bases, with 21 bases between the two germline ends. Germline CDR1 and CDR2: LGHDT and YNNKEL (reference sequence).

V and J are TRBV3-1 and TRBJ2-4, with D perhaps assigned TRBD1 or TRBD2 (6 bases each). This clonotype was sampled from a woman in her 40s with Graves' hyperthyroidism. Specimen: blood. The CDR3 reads CASSGPTGQGRNIQYF. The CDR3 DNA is TGTGCCAGCAGCGGCCCCACCGGGCAGGGGAGGAACATTCAGTACTTC.